Below, 21 T cell receptor beta chains from the same sample are listed, as sequenced in a study of blood T cell repertoires in COVID-19. Assay used: immunoSEQ multiplex PCR; TCRdb lists only in-frame clones, some missing. The sample has 250,000 or so clones; approximately 81% are singletons. Sequencing was carried out using PBMCs or T cells enriched from blood (not recorded which). The receptors shown here come from a woman aged 50 to 60 who had been exposed to COVID-19.

The chain uses TRBV6-1 and TRBJ1-4; D perhaps matches TRBD1 (6 bases). Trimming took 2 bases from V and 6 from J, leaving 13 bases between them. This CDR3 region has 15 residues. CDR1 MNHNS and CDR2 SASEGT come from the germline V gene. CDR3 nucleotides: TGTGCCAGCAGTGAAACGGCGGACAGCTATGAAAAACTGTTTTTT. Its translation: CASSETADSYEKLFF.

This clone came up a few times. The genes are TRBV7-9 and TRBJ2-7; a possible D gene is TRBD2 (6 bases). Germline V gene sequence: CDR1 SEHNR, CDR2 FQNEAQ (reference sequence). This CDR3 is built from 15 residues. V was trimmed by 5 bases and J by 2 bases, leaving 16 bases between them. This CDR3 is CASSESGTFTYEQYF. DNA for the CDR3: TGTGCCAGCAGCGAATCCGGGACTTTCACCTACGAGCAGTACTTC.

A word on this clone: This same CDR3 is encoded by further DNA sequences in the sample. The chain is built from TRBV7-9 and TRBJ1-1, with a weak D call TRBD1 (5 bases). Trimming cost V 1 base and J 5 bases, with 11 bases left between them. The germline gives CDR1 SEHNR, CDR2 FQNEAQ (reference sequence). This CDR3 comprises 14 residues. The CDR3: CASSLGQGSTEAFF. The CDR3 DNA is TGTGCCAGCAGCTTAGGGCAGGGATCTACTGAAGCTTTCTTT.

The rearrangement joins TRBV4-3 to TRBJ2-3, with TRBD2 identical over 11 bases. Germline values: CDR1 LGHNA, CDR2 YSLEER. With V trimmed by 2 bases and J by 4 bases, 5 bases remained unmatched. CDR3 length: 16 residues. In nucleotides, the CDR3 is TGCGCCAGCAGCCAAATTCTAGCGGGGGGTGCAGATACGCAGTATTTT. Protein: CASSQILAGGADTQYF.

This chain links TRBV19 with TRBJ1-2; 9 bases line up with TRBD1. Per the germline V gene, CDR1 is LNHDA and CDR2 is SQIVND (reference sequence). The V gene end was trimmed by 5 bases and the J gene end by 4 bases; junction bases not matched to a gene: 8. This CDR3 is built from 15 residues. The CDR3 reads CASSPQGQGPYGYTF. The CDR3 DNA follows: TGTGCCAGTAGTCCACAAGGACAGGGGCCCTATGGCTACACCTTC.

The V call is TRBV19, the J call TRBJ1-1; TRBD1 aligns across 11 bases. CDR3 size: 15 residues. The J segment lost 4 bases and the V segment lost 2 bases, leaving 3 bases of the junction unmatched. CDR1 and CDR2 (germline): LNHDA, SQIVND (reference sequence). In DNA form, the CDR3 reads TGTGCCAGTAGTATATGGGGACAGGGGGGCACTGAAGCTTTCTTT. Amino acid sequence: CASSIWGQGGTEAFF.

The chain joins TRBV6-1 to TRBJ1-2; 10 bases agree with TRBD1. The CDR3 length is 16 residues. Germline V CDR1 and CDR2: MNHNS, SASEGT. The V segment lost 4 bases and the J segment 5 bases; nucleotides outside the gene matches: 10. CDR3 amino acids: CASSAPRDRGVYGYTF. CDR3 nucleotides: TGTGCCAGCAGTGCCCCCCGGGACAGGGGTGTTTATGGCTACACCTTC.

V gene TRBV6-5 combines with J gene TRBJ1-1, with D perhaps TRBD1 (6 bases). The CDR3 consists of 15 residues. Looked up from germline, CDR1 is MNHEY and CDR2 is SVGAGI. With 7 bases removed from V and 2 bases from J, the gap between germline ends came to 17 bases. The CDR3 DNA follows: TGTGCCAGCACCCGAAGTCAACAGGGAAACACTGAAGCTTTCTTT. Amino acids: CASTRSQQGNTEAFF.

The V and J genes are TRBV18 and TRBJ2-3; D is perhaps TRBD2 (7 bases). This CDR3 has 16 amino acids. Germline lookup yields CDR1 KGHSH and CDR2 LQKENI. With 2 bases removed from V and 0 bases from J, the gap between germline ends came to 12 bases. The CDR3 sequence: CASSPAGAASTDTQYF. The CDR3 nucleotides read TGTGCCAGCTCACCAGCGGGGGCTGCTAGCACAGATACGCAGTATTTT.

The chain joins TRBV6-2 or TRBV6-3 to TRBJ2-7; D is ambiguous. This CDR3 comprises 13 residues. V lost 5 bases and J 7 bases, leaving 15 bases between the germline ends. The germline V gene encodes CDR1 MNHEY and CDR2 SVGEGT. CDR3 in DNA: TGTGCCAGCAGTCCGGTAGCCCCTGGAGAGCAGTACTTC. This encodes CASSPVAPGEQYF.

The chain has TRBV24-1 and TRBJ1-1, with 7 bases identical to TRBD1. From germline, CDR1 is KGHDR and CDR2 SFDVKD. This CDR3 has 14 residues. J was trimmed by 0 bases and V by 4 bases; bases with no gene match: 1. The DNA of the CDR3 is TGTGCCACCAGTGAGGGACAGCTGAACACTGAAGCTTTCTTT. Its protein product is CATSEGQLNTEAFF.

The chain joins TRBV28 to TRBJ1-6; 9 bases align to TRBD1. The germline gives CDR1 MDHEN, CDR2 SYDVKM. This CDR3 is 16 amino acids long. With 2 bases clipped from V and 5 bases from J, the junction kept 4 bases outside the gene matches. The CDR3 here is CASSLIGTGNNSPLHF. The CDR3 bases are TGTGCCAGCAGTTTAATCGGGACAGGGAATAATTCACCCCTCCACTTT.

The genes are TRBV9 and TRBJ1-1; D may be TRBD1 (5 bases). V was shortened by 4 bases and J by 3 bases, with 16 bases between the two germline ends. The germline V gene has CDR1 SGDLS and CDR2 YYNGEE. CDR3 length: 15 residues. The CDR3 protein is CASSTTQDPYTEAFF. CDR3 bases: TGTGCCAGCAGCACTACACAGGATCCGTACACTGAAGCTTTCTTT. The variable domain in full, with the rest retrieved from reference TRBV9 and TRBJ1-1, is DSGVTQTPKHLITATGQRVTLRCSPRSGDLSVYWYQQSLDQGLQFLIQYYNGEERAKGNILERFSAQQFPDLHSELNLSSLELGDSALYFCASSTTQDPYTEAFFGQGTRLTVV.

This chain links TRBV3-1 (or the pseudogene TRBV3-2) with TRBJ1-2, with D unresolved. Germline V lookup: CDR1 LGHDT, CDR2 YNNKEL (reference sequence). Trimming stripped 4 bases from V and 4 bases from J, with 10 bases between. The CDR3 spans 13 residues. CDR3 protein: CASSPPGTYGYTF. CDR3 nucleotide sequence: TGTGCCAGCAGCCCCCCAGGAACCTATGGCTACACCTTC.

The J gene is TRBJ1-2, the V gene TRBV4-1; no reliable D call. Trimming took off 8 bases at V and 1 base at J, with 14 bases between the two ends. This CDR3 comprises 14 residues. The germline CDR1 and CDR2 sequences are MGHRA and YSYEKL. The CDR3: CASGPRGLNYGYTF. CDR3 bases: TGCGCCAGCGGACCCAGAGGACTTAACTATGGCTACACCTTC.

The chain joins TRBV20-1 to TRBJ1-4; D not certain. Trimming removed 3 bases at V and 5 bases at J, with 10 bases between. The CDR3 is 13 amino acids. CDR1 and CDR2 (germline): DFQATT, SNEGSKA (reference sequence). The CDR3 loop reads CSASPSVNEKLFF. The CDR3 coding sequence is TGCAGTGCTAGTCCTTCAGTAAATGAAAAACTGTTTTTT.

The chain uses TRBV6-1 and TRBJ2-5; D unclear. The CDR3 contains 13 residues. The V end was cut by 1 base, the J end by 10 bases, with 13 bases between. The germline CDR1 and CDR2 sequences are MNHNS and SASEGT. For the CDR3, the DNA is TGTGCCAGCAGTGAAGTAGTAGCAGTCCACCAGTACTTC. Its translation is CASSEVVAVHQYF.

This chain links TRBV7-9 with TRBJ2-5, with 10 bases matching TRBD1. Per germline, CDR1 SEHNR and CDR2 FQNEAQ (reference sequence). CDR3 size: 16 residues. V trimming: 1 base; J trimming: 3 bases; junction bases outside the gene matches: 5. The CDR3 loop reads CASSLDPGQGKETQYF. For the CDR3, the DNA is TGTGCCAGCAGCTTAGACCCGGGACAGGGGAAAGAGACCCAGTACTTC.

The chain couples TRBV30 to TRBJ2-5; possible D gene TRBD2, 6 bases. The CDR3 is 15 amino acids. With 0 bases removed from V and 5 bases from J, the gap between germline ends came to 16 bases. CDR1 and CDR2 from the germline V gene are GTSNPN and SVGIG (reference sequence). The CDR3 DNA reads TGTGCCTGGAGTGTAGTCCCTTTTGGAGGGGAGACCCAGTACTTC. As protein: CAWSVVPFGGETQYF.

This chain uses TRBV6-6 with TRBJ1-2; TRBD1 might be the D (5 bases). The CDR3 length is 15 residues. CDR1 is MNHNY, CDR2 SVGAGI, per germline (reference sequence). Between the trimmed V and J ends, which lost 4 bases and 4 bases, there was a span of 16 bases. The DNA of the CDR3 is TGTGCCAGCAGTTCGGGGGGGAGGATGGGCTATGGCTACACCTTC. It yields the protein CASSSGGRMGYGYTF.

This chain connects TRBV27 to TRBJ2-3; D may be TRBD1 (6 bases). The CDR3 totals 12 residues. CDR1 and CDR2 from the germline V gene are MNHEY and SMNVEV (reference sequence). V gave up 5 bases and J gave up 5 bases, with 8 bases separating them. CDR3 nucleotide sequence: TGTGCCAGCAGTGTACAGGGAGATACGCAGTATTTT. Residues: CASSVQGDTQYF.